This T cell receptor beta chain was profiled in a study of Graves' ophthalmopathy and Graves' hyperthyroidism. PBMCs were density-gradient isolated from around 10 ml fresh blood. J lost 6 bases, V lost 3 bases, and 10 bases had no gene match. CDR1 is DFQATT, CDR2 SNEGSKA, per germline (reference sequence). The CDR3 totals 17 residues. Amplification targeted the TCR beta CDR3 regions, with RNA transcripts as the source material. HTBI-primed RT-PCR formed the first round, and a multiplex PCR formed the second. TCRdb recomputed calls from the multiplex PCR reads with MiXCR, one row per CDR3 protein. The top ten hold 9.1% of the sample, which has some 200,000 distinct CDR3 sequences, approximately 29% seen once. This clonotype was observed at least ten times.

Sequenced: peripheral blood. This TCR was recovered from a man aged 45-60 years with Graves' ophthalmopathy. The chain employs TRBV20-1 and TRBJ2-2; 13 nucleotides match TRBD2. The CDR3 sequence is CSASRGLAGLQAGELFF. In nucleotides, the CDR3 is TGCAGTGCTAGCCGGGGACTAGCGGGACTTCAGGCCGGGGAGCTGTTTTTT.